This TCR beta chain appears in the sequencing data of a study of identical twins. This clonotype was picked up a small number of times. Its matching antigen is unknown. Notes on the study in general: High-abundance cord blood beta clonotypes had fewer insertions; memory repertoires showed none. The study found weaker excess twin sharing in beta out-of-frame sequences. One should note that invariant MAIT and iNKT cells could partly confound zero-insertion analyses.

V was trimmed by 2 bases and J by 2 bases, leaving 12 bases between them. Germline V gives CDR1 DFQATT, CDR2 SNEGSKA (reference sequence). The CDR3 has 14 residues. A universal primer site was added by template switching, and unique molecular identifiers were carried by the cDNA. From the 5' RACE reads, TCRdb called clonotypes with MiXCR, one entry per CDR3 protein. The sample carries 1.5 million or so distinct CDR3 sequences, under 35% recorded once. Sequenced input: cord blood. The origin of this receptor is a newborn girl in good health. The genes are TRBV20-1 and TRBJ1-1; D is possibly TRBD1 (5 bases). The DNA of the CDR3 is TGCAGTGCTAGACCTGGGGGGAAAAACACTGAAGCTTTCTTT. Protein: CSARPGGKNTEAFF.